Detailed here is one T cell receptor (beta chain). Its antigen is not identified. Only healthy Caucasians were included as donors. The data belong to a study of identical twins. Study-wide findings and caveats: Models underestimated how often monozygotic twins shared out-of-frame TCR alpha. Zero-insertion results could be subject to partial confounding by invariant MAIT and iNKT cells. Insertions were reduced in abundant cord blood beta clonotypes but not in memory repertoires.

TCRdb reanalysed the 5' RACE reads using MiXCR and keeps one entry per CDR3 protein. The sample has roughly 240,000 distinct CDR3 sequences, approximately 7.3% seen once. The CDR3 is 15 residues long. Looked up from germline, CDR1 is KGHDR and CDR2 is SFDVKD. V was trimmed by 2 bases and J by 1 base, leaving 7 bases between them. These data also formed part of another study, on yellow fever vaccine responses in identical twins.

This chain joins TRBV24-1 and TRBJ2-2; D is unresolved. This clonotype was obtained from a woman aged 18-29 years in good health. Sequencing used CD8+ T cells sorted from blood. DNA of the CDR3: TGTGCCACCAGTGATTCGTGGATGAACACCGGGGAGCTGTTTTTT. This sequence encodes CATSDSWMNTGELFF.